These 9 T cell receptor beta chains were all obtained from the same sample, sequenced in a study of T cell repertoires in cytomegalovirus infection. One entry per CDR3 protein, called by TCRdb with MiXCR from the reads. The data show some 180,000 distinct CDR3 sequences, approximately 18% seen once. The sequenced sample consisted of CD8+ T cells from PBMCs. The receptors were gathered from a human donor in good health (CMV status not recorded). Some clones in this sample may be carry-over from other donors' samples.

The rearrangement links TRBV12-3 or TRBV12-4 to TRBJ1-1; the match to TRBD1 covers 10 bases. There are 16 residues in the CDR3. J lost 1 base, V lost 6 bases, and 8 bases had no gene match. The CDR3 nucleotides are TGTGCCAGCAGCTCCGGGACAGGGGCGACGAACACTGAAGCTTTCTTT. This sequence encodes CASSSGTGATNTEAFF.

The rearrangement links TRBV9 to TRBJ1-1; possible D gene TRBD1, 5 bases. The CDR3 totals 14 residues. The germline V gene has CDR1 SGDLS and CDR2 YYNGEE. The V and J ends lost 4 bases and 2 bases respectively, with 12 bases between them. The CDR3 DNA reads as TGTGCCAGCAGCCCGGGGGGGGTCAACACTGAAGCTTTCTTT. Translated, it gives CASSPGGVNTEAFF.

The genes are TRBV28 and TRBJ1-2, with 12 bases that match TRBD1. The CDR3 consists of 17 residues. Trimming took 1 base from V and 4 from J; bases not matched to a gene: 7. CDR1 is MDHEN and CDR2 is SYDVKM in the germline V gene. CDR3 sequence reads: CASSLSGTGGGGYGYTF. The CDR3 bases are TGTGCCAGCAGTTTATCAGGGACAGGGGGCGGGGGCTATGGCTACACCTTC.

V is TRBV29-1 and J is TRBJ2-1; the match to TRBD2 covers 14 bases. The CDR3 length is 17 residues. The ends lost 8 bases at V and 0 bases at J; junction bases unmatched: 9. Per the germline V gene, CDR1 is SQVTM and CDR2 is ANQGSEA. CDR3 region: CSTEGLAGALSYNEQFF. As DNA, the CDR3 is TGCAGCACCGAGGGACTAGCGGGGGCCCTCTCCTACAATGAGCAGTTCTTC.

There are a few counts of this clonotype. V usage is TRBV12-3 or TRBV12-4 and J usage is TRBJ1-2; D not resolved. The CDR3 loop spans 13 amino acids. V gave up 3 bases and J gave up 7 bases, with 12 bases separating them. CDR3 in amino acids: CASSLGGGSGYTF. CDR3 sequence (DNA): TGTGCCAGCAGTTTGGGCGGAGGCAGTGGCTACACCTTC.

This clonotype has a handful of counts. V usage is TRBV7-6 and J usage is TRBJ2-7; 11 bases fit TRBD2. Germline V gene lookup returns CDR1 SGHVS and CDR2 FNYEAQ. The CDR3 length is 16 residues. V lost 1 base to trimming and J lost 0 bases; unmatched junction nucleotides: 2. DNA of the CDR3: TGTGCCAGCAGCTTAGAGCTAGCGGGGGGCTCCTACGAGCAGTACTTC. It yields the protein CASSLELAGGSYEQYF.

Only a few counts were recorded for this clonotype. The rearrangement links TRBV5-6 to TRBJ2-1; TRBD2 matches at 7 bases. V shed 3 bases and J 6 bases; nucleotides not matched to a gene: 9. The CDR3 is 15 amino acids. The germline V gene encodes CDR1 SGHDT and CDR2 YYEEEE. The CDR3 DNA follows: TGTGCCAGCAGCTGGGGACTATCCTCGGGCAATGAGCAGTTCTTC. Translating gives CASSWGLSSGNEQFF.

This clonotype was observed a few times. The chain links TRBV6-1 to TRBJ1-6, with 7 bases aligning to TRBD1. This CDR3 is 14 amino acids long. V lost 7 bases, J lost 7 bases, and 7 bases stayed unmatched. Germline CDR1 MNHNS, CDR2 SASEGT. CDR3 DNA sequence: TGTGCCAGCATCGACAGGGTACGGAATTCACCCCTCCACTTT. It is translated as CASIDRVRNSPLHF.

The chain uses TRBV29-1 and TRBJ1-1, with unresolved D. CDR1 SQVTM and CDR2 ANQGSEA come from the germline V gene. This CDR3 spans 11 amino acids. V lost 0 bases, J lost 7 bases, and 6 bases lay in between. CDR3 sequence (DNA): TGCAGCGTTGAAGAAATGGGTGAAGCTTTCTTT. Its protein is CSVEEMGEAFF.